This entry describes one T cell receptor beta chain. The data belong to a study of blood T cell repertoires in COVID-19. Germline V gene data show CDR1 as SGDLS and CDR2 as YYNGEE. Trimming removed 0 bases from V and 1 base from J, with 7 bases in between. The CDR3 totals 15 residues. The data were produced by immunoSEQ multiplex PCR, yet TCRdb's version contains in-frame clones alone and is incomplete. The data show more than 110,000 clones, about 87% seen once. The receptor was isolated from a human donor in a cohort sampled during active COVID-19. The chain joins TRBV9 to TRBJ2-2; D may be TRBD2 (6 bases). The source material was peripheral blood. This CDR3 is CASSVGRENTGELFF. CDR3 nucleotide sequence: TGTGCCAGCAGCGTAGGGCGGGAGAACACCGGGGAGCTGTTTTTT.